This T cell receptor (beta chain) was retrieved from a study of memory CD4+ T cells and cytomegalovirus serostatus. Study-level results: About 40% of the roughly 160 known CMV-associated TCRbeta sequences appeared in CD4+ memory.

Under the authors' procedure: Out-of-frame sequences were removed, leaving roughly 2,200,000 distinct TCRbeta sequences. TCRdb keeps only in-frame clones here, not all; method: immunoSEQ multiplex PCR. The D gene and trimming were derived from the DNA, and the V and J assignments and clone size from that table. The sample contains approximately 61,000 clones, around 80% of which appear only once. Single viable CD3+CD4+CD8-CD45RO+ cells were sorted as the memory CD4+ T cells. CMV serostatus came from serum IgG against pp150, pp28, p38, p52. V was pared by 6 bases and J by 0 bases, with 23 bases between. The CDR3 extends over 18 amino acids. Germline values: CDR1 LNHDA, CDR2 SQIVND (reference sequence). To note about this clone: Its antigen remains unidentified.

The sequencing sample was made of memory CD4+ T cells from blood. The J gene is TRBJ1-1, the V gene TRBV19; maybe TRBD1 (5 bases). The source of this sequence is an adult in good health and CMV-seronegative. Some clones in this sample may be carry-over from other donors' samples. The CDR3 loop is CASRDNREGLSMNTEAFF. CDR3 DNA sequence: TGTGCCAGTAGGGACAACAGAGAAGGGCTCAGCATGAACACTGAAGCTTTCTTT.